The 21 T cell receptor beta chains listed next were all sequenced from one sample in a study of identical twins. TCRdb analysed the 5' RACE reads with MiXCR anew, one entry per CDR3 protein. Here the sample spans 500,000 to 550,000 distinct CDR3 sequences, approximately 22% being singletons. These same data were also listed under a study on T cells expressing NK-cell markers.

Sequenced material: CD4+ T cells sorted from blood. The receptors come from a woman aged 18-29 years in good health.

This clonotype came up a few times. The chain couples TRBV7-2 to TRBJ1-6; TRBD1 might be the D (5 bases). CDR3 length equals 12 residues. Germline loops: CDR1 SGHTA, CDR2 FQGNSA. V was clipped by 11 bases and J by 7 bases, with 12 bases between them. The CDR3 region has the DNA TGTGCCTCGGGACGGGCCAATTCACCCCTCCACTTT. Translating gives CASGRANSPLHF.

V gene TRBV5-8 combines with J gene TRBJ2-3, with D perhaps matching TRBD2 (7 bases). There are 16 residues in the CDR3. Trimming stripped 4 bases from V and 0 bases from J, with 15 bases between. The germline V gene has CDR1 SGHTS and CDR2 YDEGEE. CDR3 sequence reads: CASSRGGGRSTDTQYF. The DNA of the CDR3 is TGTGCCAGCAGCAGGGGGGGGGGAAGGAGCACAGATACGCAGTATTTT.

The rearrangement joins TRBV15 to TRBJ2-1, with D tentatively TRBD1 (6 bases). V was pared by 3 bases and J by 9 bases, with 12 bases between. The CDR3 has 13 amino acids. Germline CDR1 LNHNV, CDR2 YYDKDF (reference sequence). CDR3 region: CATSRDRLGEQFF. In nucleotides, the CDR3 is TGTGCCACCAGCAGGGACAGACTCGGTGAGCAGTTCTTC.

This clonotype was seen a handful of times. This CDR3 reads CSASLAGLGNEQFF. CDR3 bases: TGCAGTGCTAGTTTAGCGGGATTAGGCAATGAGCAGTTCTTC. The chain recombines TRBV20-1 with TRBJ2-1; 8 bases are a match to TRBD2. The CDR3 is made up of 14 amino acids. V dropped 3 bases and J dropped 6; count of bases not matched to a gene: 7. Germline-derived CDR1 and CDR2 are DFQATT and SNEGSKA (reference sequence).

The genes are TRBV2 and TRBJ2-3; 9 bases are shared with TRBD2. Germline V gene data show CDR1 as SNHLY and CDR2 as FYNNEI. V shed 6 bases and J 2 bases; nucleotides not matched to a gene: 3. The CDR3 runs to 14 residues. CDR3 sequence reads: CASRLAGHTDTQYF. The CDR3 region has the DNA TGTGCCAGCAGGCTAGCGGGACACACAGATACGCAGTATTTT.

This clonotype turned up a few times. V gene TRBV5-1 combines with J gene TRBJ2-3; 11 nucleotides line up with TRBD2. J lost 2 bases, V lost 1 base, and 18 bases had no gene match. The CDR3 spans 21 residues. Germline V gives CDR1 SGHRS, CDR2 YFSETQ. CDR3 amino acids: CASSLLGLAGGPQGPTDTQYF. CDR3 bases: TGCGCCAGCAGCTTGTTAGGGCTAGCGGGGGGCCCCCAGGGTCCCACAGATACGCAGTATTTT.

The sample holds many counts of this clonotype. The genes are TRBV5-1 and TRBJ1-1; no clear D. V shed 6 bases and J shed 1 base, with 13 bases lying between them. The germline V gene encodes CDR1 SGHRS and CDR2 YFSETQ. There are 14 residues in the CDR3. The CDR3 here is CASTLGTENTEAFF. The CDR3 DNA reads TGCGCCAGCACGCTTGGAACAGAGAACACTGAAGCTTTCTTT.

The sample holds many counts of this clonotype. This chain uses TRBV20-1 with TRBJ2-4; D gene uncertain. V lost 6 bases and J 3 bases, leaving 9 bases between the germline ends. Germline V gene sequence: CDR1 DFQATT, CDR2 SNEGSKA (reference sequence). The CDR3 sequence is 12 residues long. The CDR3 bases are TGCAGTGCCCCCCAGAACAAAAACATTCAGTACTTC. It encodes CSAPQNKNIQYF.

CDR3 DNA sequence: TGTGCCAGCAGTACCCGGACAGGGAGCTACAATGAGCAGTTCTTC. As protein: CASSTRTGSYNEQFF. This chain uses TRBV6-1 with TRBJ2-1; 8 bases line up with TRBD1. The germline CDR1 and CDR2 sequences are MNHNS and SASEGT. This CDR3 has 15 residues. V trimming: 5 bases; J trimming: 3 bases; junction bases outside the gene matches: 6.

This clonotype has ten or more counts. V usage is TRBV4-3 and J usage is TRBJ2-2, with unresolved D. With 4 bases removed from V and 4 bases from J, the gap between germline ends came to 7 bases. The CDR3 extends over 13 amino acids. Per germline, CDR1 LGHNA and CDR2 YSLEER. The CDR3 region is CASSLQITGELFF. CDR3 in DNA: TGCGCCAGCAGCCTACAGATCACCGGGGAGCTGTTTTTT.

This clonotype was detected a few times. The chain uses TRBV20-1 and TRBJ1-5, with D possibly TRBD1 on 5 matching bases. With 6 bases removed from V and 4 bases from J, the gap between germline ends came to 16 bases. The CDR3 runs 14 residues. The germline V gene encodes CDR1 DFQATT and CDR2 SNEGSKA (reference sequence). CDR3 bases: TGCAGTGCAAAAGAGGGGACTGCTAATCAGCCCCAGCATTTT. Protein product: CSAKEGTANQPQHF.

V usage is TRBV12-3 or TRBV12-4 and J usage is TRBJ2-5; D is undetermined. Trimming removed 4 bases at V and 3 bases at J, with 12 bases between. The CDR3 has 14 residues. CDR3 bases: TGTGCCAGCAGTTCCCTCGGTGGGAAAGAGACCCAGTACTTC. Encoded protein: CASSSLGGKETQYF.

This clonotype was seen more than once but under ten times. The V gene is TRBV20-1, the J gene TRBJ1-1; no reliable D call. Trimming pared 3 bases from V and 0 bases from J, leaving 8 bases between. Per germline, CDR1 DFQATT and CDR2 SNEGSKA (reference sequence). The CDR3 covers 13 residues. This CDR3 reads CSARPHMNTEAFF. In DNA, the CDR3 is TGCAGTGCTAGGCCTCACATGAACACTGAAGCTTTCTTT.

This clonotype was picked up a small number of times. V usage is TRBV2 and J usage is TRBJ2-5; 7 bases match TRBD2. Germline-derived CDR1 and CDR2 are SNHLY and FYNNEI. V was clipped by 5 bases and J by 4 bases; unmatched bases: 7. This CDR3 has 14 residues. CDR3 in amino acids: CASSLAWGGETQYF. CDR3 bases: TGTGCCAGCAGTCTGGCGTGGGGGGGAGAGACCCAGTACTTC.

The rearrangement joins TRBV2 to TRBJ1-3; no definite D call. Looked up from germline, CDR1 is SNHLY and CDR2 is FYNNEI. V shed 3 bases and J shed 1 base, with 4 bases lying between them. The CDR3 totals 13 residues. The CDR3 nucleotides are TGTGCCAGCAGTGAGAGGTCTGGAAACACCATATATTTT. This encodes CASSERSGNTIYF. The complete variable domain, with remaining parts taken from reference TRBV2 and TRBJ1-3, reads EPEVTQTPSHQVTQMGQEVILRCVPISNHLYFYWYRQILGQKVEFLVSFYNNEISEKSEIFDDQFSVERPDGSNFTLKIRSTKLEDSAMYFCASSERSGNTIYFGEGSWLTVV.

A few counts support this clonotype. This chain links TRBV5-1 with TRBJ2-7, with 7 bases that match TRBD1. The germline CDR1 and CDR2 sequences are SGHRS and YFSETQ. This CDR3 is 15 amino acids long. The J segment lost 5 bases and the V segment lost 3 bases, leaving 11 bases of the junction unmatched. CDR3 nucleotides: TGCGCCAGCAGCTCACCCGAAGGGGGCCGCCACGAGCAGTACTTC. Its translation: CASSSPEGGRHEQYF.

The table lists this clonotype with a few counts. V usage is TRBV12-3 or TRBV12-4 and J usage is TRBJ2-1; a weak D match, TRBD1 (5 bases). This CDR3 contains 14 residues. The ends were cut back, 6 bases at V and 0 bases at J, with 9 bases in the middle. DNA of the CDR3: TGTGCCAGCAGCCACAGGAACTCCTACAATGAGCAGTTCTTC. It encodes CASSHRNSYNEQFF.

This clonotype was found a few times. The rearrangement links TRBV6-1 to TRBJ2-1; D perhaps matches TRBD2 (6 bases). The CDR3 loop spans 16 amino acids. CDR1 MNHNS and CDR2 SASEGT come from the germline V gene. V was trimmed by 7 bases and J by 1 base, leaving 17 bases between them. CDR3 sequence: CASTPRGGQSYNEQFF. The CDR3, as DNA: TGTGCCAGCACCCCTAGGGGAGGCCAATCCTACAATGAGCAGTTCTTC.

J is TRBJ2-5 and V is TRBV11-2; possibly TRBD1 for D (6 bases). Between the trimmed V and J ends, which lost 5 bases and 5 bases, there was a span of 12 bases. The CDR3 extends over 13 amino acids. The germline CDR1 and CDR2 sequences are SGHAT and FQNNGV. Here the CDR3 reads CASSGTGTETQYF. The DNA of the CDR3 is TGTGCCAGCAGCGGTACAGGGACGGAGACCCAGTACTTC.

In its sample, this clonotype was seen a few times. The CDR3 coding sequence is TGCGCCAGCAGCTTGGCCAGGTTTGACGACGAGCAGTACTTC. It is translated as CASSLARFDDEQYF. The J gene is TRBJ2-7, the V gene TRBV5-1; D not certain. The CDR3 has 14 residues. V lost 0 bases and J lost 5, with 12 bases in between. Germline V gene sequence: CDR1 SGHRS, CDR2 YFSETQ.

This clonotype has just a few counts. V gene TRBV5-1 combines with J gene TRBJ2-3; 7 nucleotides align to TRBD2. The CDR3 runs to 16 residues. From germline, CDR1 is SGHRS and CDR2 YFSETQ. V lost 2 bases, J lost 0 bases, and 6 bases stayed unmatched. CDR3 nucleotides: TGCGCCAGCAGCTTCTCCTGGGGGGGTAGCACAGATACGCAGTATTTT. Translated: CASSFSWGGSTDTQYF.